This T cell receptor beta chain derives from a study of blood T cell repertoires in COVID-19. As for the study in general: The United States, Italy and Spain were the sources of the acute and convalescent COVID-19 samples. PBMCs, B-cell-depleted T cells, or T cells were the source of the cDNA or gDNA that made up the material.

Per the study methods: Reference gene primers were amplified, and this amplification served to estimate nucleated cell counts. Profiled with immunoSEQ multiplex PCR; TCRdb holds only in-frame clones, not every one. D and trimming were read from the DNA, whereas the V and J calls and clone size are those reported in that table. Of about 130,000 clones in the sample, around 80% were seen once. This clone was observed a handful of times. The CDR3 runs 14 residues. Germline V gene lookup returns CDR1 MNHEY and CDR2 SVGAGI. V was cut by 7 bases and J by 4 bases, with 16 bases left in between. The participants were between 18 and 89 years old and came from about two dozen US areas.

The receptor comes from a man aged 35-49 years with acute COVID-19. The specimen was PBMCs or T cells enriched from blood (not recorded which). The V call is TRBV6-5, the J call TRBJ1-1; weak D call: TRBD1 (5 bases). CDR3 sequence: CASTGERLSTEAFF. CDR3 DNA sequence: TGTGCCAGCACGGGGGAAAGACTAAGCACTGAAGCTTTCTTT.